The rows below give T cell receptor beta chains drawn from one sample of a study of blood T cell repertoires in COVID-19. Profiling relied on immunoSEQ multiplex PCR, and the TCRdb table lists in-frame clones only, not all of them. The repertoire holds 180,000 or so clones, with roughly 83% as singletons. What was sequenced was PBMCs or T cells enriched from blood (not recorded which). These receptors came from a woman aged 55-69 years who had recovered from COVID-19. Both conserved end residues are part of each CDR3. The D gene is left open where the match is weak. Clone size, where shown, is once, few, many, or a class for clones that have expanded.

v_call	clone_size	j_call	d_call	cdr3_nt	cdr3_aa
TRBV4-2	NA	TRBJ1-3	NA	TGTGCCAGCAGCCTTAAACACCGGGACATTGGAAACTCTGGAAACACCATATATTTT	CASSLKHRDIGNSGNTIYF
TRBV3-1/TRBV3-2	NA	TRBJ1-2	NA	TGTGCCAGCAGCCAAAGAGGAGGGGCCCTTAACTATGGCTACACCTTC	CASSQRGGALNYGYTF
TRBV7-2	NA	TRBJ1-6	TRBD1	TGTGCCAGCAGCTCCCGGACAGGGGAGTCCAATTCACCCCTCCACTTT	CASSSRTGESNSPLHF
TRBV5-4	NA	TRBJ2-7	TRBD2	TGTGCCAGCAGCTCAAAAGCGGGAGCGAGGGAGCAGTACTTC	CASSSKAGAREQYF
TRBV9	NA	TRBJ2-1	TRBD2	TGTGCCAGCAGCGTATCCGGGACTAACTACAATGAGCAGTTCTTC	CASSVSGTNYNEQFF
TRBV7-2	few	TRBJ2-1	TRBD2	TGTGCCAGCAGCTTTAGCGGGGTCTACAATGAGCAGTTCTTC	CASSFSGVYNEQFF
TRBV5-6	NA	TRBJ2-1	TRBD1	TGTGCCAGCAGCCCGACAGGGACCTACAATGAGCAGTTCTTC	CASSPTGTYNEQFF
TRBV7-2	NA	TRBJ2-7	NA	TGTGCCAGCAGCTTGGGGGCGGGGGTCTCCTACGAGCAGTACTTC	CASSLGAGVSYEQYF
TRBV3-1/TRBV3-2	few	TRBJ2-7	NA	TGTGCCAGCAGCCGTCCGCGGGACAGTACCTACGAGCAGTACTTC	CASSRPRDSTYEQYF
TRBV4-2	NA	TRBJ2-1	TRBD2	TGTGCCAGCAGCCCAGAGACTAGCGGCTACAATGAGCAGTTCTTC	CASSPETSGYNEQFF
TRBV2	NA	TRBJ1-2	TRBD1	TGTGCCAGCAGTGAACAGGGGGCGATCTATGGCTACACCTTC	CASSEQGAIYGYTF
TRBV5-1	NA	TRBJ1-4	TRBD1	TGCGCCAGCAGCTCTCAGGGGGCGGGTGAAAAACTGTTTTTT	CASSSQGAGEKLFF
TRBV29-1	few	TRBJ1-2	TRBD1	TGCAGCGTCGCGGGACAGGGTTTTTTCGGCTACACCTTC	CSVAGQGFFGYTF
TRBV28	NA	TRBJ1-4	NA	TGTGCCAGCAGTTTATATGGGGGGGCAACTAATGAAAAACTGTTTTTT	CASSLYGGATNEKLFF
TRBV5-1	NA	TRBJ1-6	NA	TGCGCCAGCAGCTTGGACCCAATTAGAATCAATAATTCACCCCTCCACTTT	CASSLDPIRINNSPLHF
TRBV28	few	TRBJ1-2	NA	TGTGCCAGCAGACCGGGGGGTTTGGACTATGGCTACACCTTC	CASRPGGLDYGYTF
TRBV30	NA	TRBJ2-7	NA	TGTGCCTGGAGTCCATATGGACAGCTCCAAACCTTGGGCGAGCAGTACTTC	CAWSPYGQLQTLGEQYF
TRBV4-1	NA	TRBJ1-2	NA	TGCGCCAGCAGCCAAGATCATAGGGGATCAACCTATGGCTACACCTTC	CASSQDHRGSTYGYTF
TRBV28	NA	TRBJ2-7	TRBD1	TGTGCCAGTCAACAGGGGTTTGCTTACTACGAGCAGTACTTC	CASQQGFAYYEQYF
TRBV3-1/TRBV3-2	NA	TRBJ1-4	TRBD1	TGTGCCAGCAGCCAGGGACAGGGTAGGGGAAAACTGTTTTTT	CASSQGQGRGKLFF
TRBV11-3	NA	TRBJ2-1	TRBD2	TGTGCCAGCAGCTTAGCAGCGGGACGAAACAATGAGCAGTTCTTC	CASSLAAGRNNEQFF
TRBV27	NA	TRBJ2-7	NA	TGTGCCAGCAGAAACCGGGACTGGGGTTTGTACGAGCAGTACTTC	CASRNRDWGLYEQYF